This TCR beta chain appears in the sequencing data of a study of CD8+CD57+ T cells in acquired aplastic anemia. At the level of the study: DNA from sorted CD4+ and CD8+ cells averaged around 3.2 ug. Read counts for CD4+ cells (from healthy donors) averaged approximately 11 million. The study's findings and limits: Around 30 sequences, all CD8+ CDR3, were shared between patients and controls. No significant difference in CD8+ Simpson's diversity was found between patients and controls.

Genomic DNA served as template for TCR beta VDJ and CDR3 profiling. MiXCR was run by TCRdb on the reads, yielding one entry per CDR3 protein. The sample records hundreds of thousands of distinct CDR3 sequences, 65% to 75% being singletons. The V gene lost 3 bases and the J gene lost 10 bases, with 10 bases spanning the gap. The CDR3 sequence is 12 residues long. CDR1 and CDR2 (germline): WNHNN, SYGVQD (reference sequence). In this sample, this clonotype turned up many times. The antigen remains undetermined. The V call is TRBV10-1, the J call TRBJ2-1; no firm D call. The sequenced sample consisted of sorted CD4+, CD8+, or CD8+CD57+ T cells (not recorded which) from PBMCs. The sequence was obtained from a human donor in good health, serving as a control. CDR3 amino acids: CASSDTDREQFF. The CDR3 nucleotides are TGCGCCAGCAGTGACACCGATCGGGAGCAGTTCTTC.